This T cell receptor (beta chain) was found in a study of blood T cell repertoires in COVID-19. The wider study: Both acute and convalescent COVID-19 samples were obtained from the United States, Italy and Spain. T cells, B-cell-depleted T cells, or PBMCs supplied cDNA or gDNA.

The germline CDR1 and CDR2 sequences are SGHNT and YYREEE (reference sequence). CDR3 length equals 14 residues. V was clipped by 2 bases and J by 2 bases, with 11 bases between them. Original processing methods: Amplified reference gene primers provided the basis for estimating nucleated cell counts. Libraries were prepared by immunoSEQ multiplex PCR; TCRdb keeps only in-frame clonotypes and omits some of them. That table is the source of V, J and clone size, and D and trimming were worked out from the DNA. The sample has about 55,000 clones; over 80% are singletons. Patients of the Seattle cohort, enrolled during active infection, were followed longitudinally. This clone was recorded once.

The sample consisted of peripheral blood. This TCR came from a man aged 35 to 55 with COVID-19, enrolled during active disease. This chain uses TRBV5-4 with TRBJ2-7, with D possibly being TRBD1 (6 bases). CDR3 loop: CASSFETGAYEQYF. DNA for the CDR3: TGTGCCAGCAGCTTCGAGACAGGCGCCTACGAGCAGTACTTC.